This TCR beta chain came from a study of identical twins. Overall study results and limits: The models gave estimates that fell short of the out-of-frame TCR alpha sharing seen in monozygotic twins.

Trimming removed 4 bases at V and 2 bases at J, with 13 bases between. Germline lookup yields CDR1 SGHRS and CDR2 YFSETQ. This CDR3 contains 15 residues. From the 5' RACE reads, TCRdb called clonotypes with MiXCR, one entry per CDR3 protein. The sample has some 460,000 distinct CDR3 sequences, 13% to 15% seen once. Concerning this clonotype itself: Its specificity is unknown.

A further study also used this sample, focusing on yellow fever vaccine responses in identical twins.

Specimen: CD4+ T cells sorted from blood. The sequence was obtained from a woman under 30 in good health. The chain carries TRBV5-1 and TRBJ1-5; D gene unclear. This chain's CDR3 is CASSRDPSGNQPQHF. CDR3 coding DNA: TGCGCCAGCAGCAGAGACCCGTCGGGCAATCAGCCCCAGCATTTT.